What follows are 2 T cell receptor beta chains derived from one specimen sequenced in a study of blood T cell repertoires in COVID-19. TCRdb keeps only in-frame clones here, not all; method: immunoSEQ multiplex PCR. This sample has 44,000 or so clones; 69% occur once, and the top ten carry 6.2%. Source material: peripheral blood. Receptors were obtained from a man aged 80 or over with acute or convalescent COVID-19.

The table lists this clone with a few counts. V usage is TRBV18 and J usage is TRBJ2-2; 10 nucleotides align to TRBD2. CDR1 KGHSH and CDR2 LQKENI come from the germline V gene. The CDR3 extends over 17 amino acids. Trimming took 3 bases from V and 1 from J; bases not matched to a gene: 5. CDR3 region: CASSPRTSGQNTGELFF. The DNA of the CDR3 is TGTGCCAGCTCACCTCGGACTAGCGGTCAGAACACCGGGGAGCTGTTTTTT.

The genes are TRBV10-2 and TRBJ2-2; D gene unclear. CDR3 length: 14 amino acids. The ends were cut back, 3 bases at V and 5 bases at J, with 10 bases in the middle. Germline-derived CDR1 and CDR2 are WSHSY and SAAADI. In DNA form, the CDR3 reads TGCGCCAGCAGTGAACCCCGCAGAACCGGGGAGCTGTTTTTT. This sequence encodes CASSEPRRTGELFF.